This T cell receptor beta chain was identified during a study of cytomegalovirus exposure and HLA in healthy donors. Overall study: Out of 398 genotyped donors, 81% belonged to the Caucasian-associated ancestry cluster.

PCR used 60 Vbeta primers and 13 Jbeta primers. The method was immunoSEQ multiplex PCR; TCRdb's version includes in-frame clones alone and lacks a portion of them. The table has about 110,000 clones, about two thirds seen once. This clone came up many times. Its antigen is unknown. The study's findings and limits: In vitro testing confirmed a few CMV-associated chains as specific for CMV antigens. Likely technical artifact: a cluster of highly shared sequence variants. Indistinguishable V segments, including TRBV6-2 and TRBV6-3, were excluded.

Germline V gene lookup returns CDR1 SGHKS and CDR2 YYEKEE (reference sequence). V dropped 0 bases and J dropped 12; count of bases not matched to a gene: 7. This CDR3 spans 14 amino acids. Sequenced input: PBMCs. The chain carries TRBV5-5 and TRBJ2-1, with 9 bases that match TRBD2. The TCR originated in a female donor in good health and CMV-seronegative. The CDR3 DNA reads TGTGCCAGCAGCTTGGGGACTAGCGAGTATTGGCAGTTCTTC. Protein: CASSLGTSEYWQFF.